This TCR beta chain was recorded in a study of CD8+CD57+ T cells in acquired aplastic anemia. Across the study: DNA per sorted CD4+ or CD8+ sample ranged roughly 0.17 to 27.4 ug, averaging roughly 3.3 ug. Findings of the study overall: Patients and controls turned out to have roughly 30 CD8+ CDR3 sequences in common. A significant difference in CD8+ Simpson's diversity between patients and controls was not found.

TCR beta VDJ and CDR3 profiles were obtained from a genomic DNA template. TCRdb reprocessed the reads via MiXCR and lists one record per CDR3 protein. The data hold around 180,000 distinct CDR3 sequences, with just under 65% observed a single time. The CDR3 spans 16 residues. Looked up from germline, CDR1 is SGHRS and CDR2 is YFSETQ. In the case of this clonotype: Its antigen is not identified.

This chain connects TRBV5-1 to TRBJ2-7, with TRBD2 matching over 7 bases. Matching the DNA end better, TRBJ2-5 makes the J call doubtful. This receptor was identified in a human donor in good health. Sequencing used sorted CD4+, CD8+, or CD8+CD57+ T cells (not recorded which) from PBMCs. The CDR3 is CASSPPWGGDLETQYF. Here the CDR3 DNA reads TGCGCCAGCAGCCCGCCCTGGGGAGGGGATCTTGAGACCCAGTACTTC.